The next 11 T cell receptor beta chains were all read from a single sample in a study of blood T cells in healthy people across ages. A second about 6 to 12 cycle PCR used barcoded and J-beta primers. TCRdb itself ran the 5' RACE reads through MiXCR, one entry per CDR3 protein. Here the sample spans about 1,800,000 distinct CDR3 sequences, roughly 27% being singletons. Sequences were obtained from blood. The receptor set was obtained from a woman in her twenties or thirties in good health.

The rearrangement joins TRBV5-1 to TRBJ2-2; 7 bases map to TRBD1. Losses at the gene ends were 4 bases for V and 6 bases for J; bases not matched to a gene: 9. Looked up from germline, CDR1 is SGHRS and CDR2 is YFSETQ. The CDR3 consists of 15 residues. The CDR3 nucleotides read TGCGCCAGCAGCACCCCGACAGGGAATCCCGGGGAGCTGTTTTTT. Translated: CASSTPTGNPGELFF.

The sample holds a few counts of this clonotype. The chain uses TRBV28 and TRBJ1-2, with 11 bases that match TRBD1. The CDR3 is 15 residues long. J lost 6 bases, V lost 6 bases, and 9 bases had no gene match. The germline V gene encodes CDR1 MDHEN and CDR2 SYDVKM. CDR3 in amino acids: CASSLTGTGGDGYTF. The CDR3, as DNA: TGTGCCAGCAGCCTTACCGGGACAGGGGGTGATGGCTACACCTTC.

The table lists this clonotype with a few counts. The J gene is TRBJ2-5, the V gene TRBV4-1; TRBD2 agrees at 14 bases. This CDR3 region has 19 residues. Germline V lookup: CDR1 MGHRA, CDR2 YSYEKL. The V segment lost 6 bases and the J segment 2 bases; nucleotides outside the gene matches: 14. This CDR3 reads CASSPRSGLAGGYQETQYF. CDR3 nucleotides: TGCGCCAGCAGTCCAAGAAGCGGACTAGCGGGGGGATATCAAGAGACCCAGTACTTC.

V is TRBV20-1 and J is TRBJ2-3; TRBD2 is a possible D gene (5 bases). CDR3 size: 13 residues. Germline V gene lookup returns CDR1 DFQATT and CDR2 SNEGSKA (reference sequence). The V and J ends lost 6 bases and 2 bases respectively, with 12 bases between them. The DNA of the CDR3 is TGCAGTGCGAGGGATGAAAACACAGATACGCAGTATTTT. This codes for CSARDENTDTQYF.

This chain uses TRBV3-1 with TRBJ2-1, with 7 bases fitting TRBD2. J gave up 8 bases and V 1 base, and 5 bases lay outside the gene matches. Looked up from germline, CDR1 is LGHDT and CDR2 is YNNKEL (reference sequence). The CDR3 is 14 residues long. This chain's CDR3 is CASSQAGRSHEQFF. CDR3 DNA sequence: TGTGCCAGCAGCCAAGCCGGGAGGAGCCATGAGCAGTTCTTC.

The V gene is TRBV11-2, the J gene TRBJ2-1; TRBD2 agrees at 12 bases. Losses at the gene ends were 4 bases for V and 7 bases for J; bases not matched to a gene: 11. CDR3 length: 17 amino acids. Germline V gene lookup returns CDR1 SGHAT and CDR2 FQNNGV. CDR3 in DNA: TGTGCCAGCAGCTCGGGGACTAGCGGGCCTCTCAGGAATGAGCAGTTCTTC. Its protein product is CASSSGTSGPLRNEQFF.

This clonotype was observed a handful of times. The chain combines TRBV12-3 or TRBV12-4 with TRBJ2-3, with D possibly TRBD2 on 7 matching bases. The CDR3 sequence is 15 residues long. The V end was cut by 8 bases, the J end by 2 bases, with 17 bases between. The CDR3 DNA reads as TGTGCCAGCTCCACCACCCGGGGGGCCACAGATACGCAGTATTTT. Amino acid sequence: CASSTTRGATDTQYF.

V gene TRBV5-1 combines with J gene TRBJ2-7; the match to TRBD1 covers 9 bases. This CDR3 comprises 14 residues. V shed 3 bases and J 6 bases; nucleotides not matched to a gene: 7. CDR1 is SGHRS, CDR2 YFSETQ, per germline. CDR3: CASSSGTGYSEQYF. The DNA for the CDR3 is TGCGCCAGCAGCTCCGGGACAGGGTATAGCGAGCAGTACTTC.

The chain links TRBV11-3 to TRBJ1-2; D is unresolved. Trimming took 11 bases from V and 4 from J, leaving 8 bases between them. The length of the CDR3 is 10 residues. Per germline, CDR1 SGHNT and CDR2 YENEEA. The CDR3 spells CAVGFYGYTF. CDR3 in DNA: TGTGCCGTGGGGTTCTATGGCTACACCTTC.

This clonotype was seen a handful of times. The chain recombines TRBV15 with TRBJ1-6, with 8 bases aligning to TRBD1. From germline, CDR1 is LNHNV and CDR2 YYDKDF (reference sequence). This CDR3 is 15 amino acids long. J gave up 7 bases and V 1 base, and 3 bases lay outside the gene matches. CDR3 in DNA: TGTGCCACCAGCAGAGTTACAGGGGGAAATTCACCCCTCCACTTT. Translated, it gives CATSRVTGGNSPLHF. Drawing the rest from reference TRBV15 and TRBJ1-6, the complete variable domain is DAMVIQNPRYQVTQFGKPVTLSCSQTLNHNVMYWYQQKSSQAPKLLFHYYDKDFNNEADTPDNFQSRRPNTSFCFLDIRSPGLGDTAMYLCATSRVTGGNSPLHFGNGTRLTVT.

This chain links TRBV28 with TRBJ2-5, with D tentatively TRBD2 (6 bases). Germline CDR1 reads MDHEN; CDR2 reads SYDVKM. The CDR3 totals 11 residues. The germline V and J ends were trimmed by 8 bases and 11 bases, with 15 bases remaining between them. The CDR3 spells CASVRSREQYF. In DNA form, the CDR3 reads TGTGCCAGCGTCCGGTCCCGGGAGCAGTACTTC.